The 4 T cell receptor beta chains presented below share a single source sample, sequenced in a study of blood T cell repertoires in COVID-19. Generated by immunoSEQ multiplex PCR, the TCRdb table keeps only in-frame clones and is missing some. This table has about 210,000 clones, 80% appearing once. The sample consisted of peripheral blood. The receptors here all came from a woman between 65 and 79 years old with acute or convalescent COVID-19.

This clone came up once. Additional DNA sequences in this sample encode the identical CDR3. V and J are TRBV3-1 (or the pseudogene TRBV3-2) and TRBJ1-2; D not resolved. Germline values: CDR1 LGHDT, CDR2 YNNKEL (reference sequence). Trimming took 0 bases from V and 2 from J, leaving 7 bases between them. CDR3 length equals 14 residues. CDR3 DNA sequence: TGTGCCAGCAGCCAAGAAGGACTGAACTATGGCTACACCTTC. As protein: CASSQEGLNYGYTF.

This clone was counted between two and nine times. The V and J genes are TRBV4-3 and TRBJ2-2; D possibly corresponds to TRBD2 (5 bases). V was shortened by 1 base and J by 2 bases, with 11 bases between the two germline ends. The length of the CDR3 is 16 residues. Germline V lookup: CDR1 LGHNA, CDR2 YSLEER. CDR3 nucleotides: TGCGCCAGCAGCCAAGGGCAACTAGTTAACACCGGGGAGCTGTTTTTT. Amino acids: CASSQGQLVNTGELFF.

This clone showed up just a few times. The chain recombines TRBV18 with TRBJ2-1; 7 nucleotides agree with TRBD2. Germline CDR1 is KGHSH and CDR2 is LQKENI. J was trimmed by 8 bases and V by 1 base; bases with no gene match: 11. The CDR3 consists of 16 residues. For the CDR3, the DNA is TGTGCCAGCTCACCACTCATCCGAGGGAGCGGGGATGAGCAGTTCTTC. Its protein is CASSPLIRGSGDEQFF.

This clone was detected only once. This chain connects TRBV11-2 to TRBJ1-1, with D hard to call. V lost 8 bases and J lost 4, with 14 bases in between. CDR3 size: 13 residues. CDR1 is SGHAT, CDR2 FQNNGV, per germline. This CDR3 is CASGGGSGTEAFF. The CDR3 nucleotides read TGTGCCAGCGGAGGAGGGTCGGGCACTGAAGCTTTCTTT.